This passage covers 19 T cell receptor beta chains from one sample sequenced in a study of blood T cell repertoires in COVID-19. The method was immunoSEQ multiplex PCR; TCRdb's version includes in-frame clones alone and lacks a portion of them. The sample lists approximately 150,000 clones, just over 90% occurring once. The sample was peripheral blood. These receptors originate from a man in his late teens or twenties with COVID-19, enrolled during active disease.

The gene calls are TRBV29-1 and TRBJ2-2; D perhaps matches TRBD1 (5 bases). This CDR3 has 15 residues. V was shortened by 1 base and J by 8 bases, with 17 bases between the two germline ends. Germline CDR1 and CDR2: SQVTM and ANQGSEA. The CDR3 DNA sequence: TGCAGCGTTGAAGTCTCCGGGCAGGGCGGAGGGGAGCTGTTTTTT. This translates into CSVEVSGQGGGELFF.

CDR3 DNA: TGTGCCAGCAGTGCTGAGGAAAAACTGTTTTTT. Residues: CASSAEEKLFF. This chain joins TRBV2 and TRBJ1-4; the D is unclear. The CDR3 contains 11 residues. V was pared by 4 bases and J by 8 bases, with 5 bases between. Germline V gene data show CDR1 as SNHLY and CDR2 as FYNNEI.

The chain couples TRBV19 to TRBJ2-2, with D tentatively TRBD1 (5 bases). Trimming removed 8 bases from V and 6 bases from J, with 13 bases in between. Germline V gives CDR1 LNHDA, CDR2 SQIVND (reference sequence). The CDR3 sequence is 13 residues long. The CDR3 nucleotides read TGTGCCAGTGCTCAGGGTTTGTCCGGGGAGCTGTTTTTT. Encoded protein: CASAQGLSGELFF.

This chain joins TRBV7-6 and TRBJ2-7; TRBD1 matches at 8 bases. The CDR3 runs 15 residues. V gave up 5 bases and J gave up 3 bases; unmatched junction bases: 9. Germline CDR1 SGHVS, CDR2 FNYEAQ. The CDR3: CASSPRTGTGYEQYF. The DNA for the CDR3 is TGTGCCAGCAGCCCTAGGACAGGGACTGGCTACGAGCAGTACTTC.

This clone was seen only once. Sequence at one end of the junction differs from germline and may be a read error. J is TRBJ2-2 and V is TRBV7-7; D perhaps matches TRBD1 (6 bases). CDR1 SSHAT and CDR2 FNYEAQ come from the germline V gene (reference sequence). CDR3 length: 14 amino acids. In DNA, the CDR3 is TGTGCTAGCAGCTTAGCGCAGGGGACCGGGGAGCTGTTTTTT. Translated: CASSLAQGTGELFF.

The chain combines TRBV7-3 with TRBJ1-5; 9 bases map to TRBD1. V trimming: 0 bases; J trimming: 6 bases; junction bases outside the gene matches: 3. Germline assignment: CDR1 SGHTA and CDR2 FQGTGA. The CDR3 totals 15 residues. The CDR3 nucleotides are TGTGCCAGCAGCTTAACGGGACAGGGTGGTCAGCCCCAGCATTTT. This encodes CASSLTGQGGQPQHF.

The chain recombines TRBV2 with TRBJ2-1; 8 bases align to TRBD2. CDR1 and CDR2 from the germline V gene are SNHLY and FYNNEI. This CDR3 region has 13 residues. V lost 9 bases to trimming and J lost 3 bases; unmatched junction nucleotides: 4. The CDR3 protein is CASPGTSYNEQFF. In DNA, the CDR3 is TGTGCCAGTCCCGGGACTAGCTACAATGAGCAGTTCTTC.

The CDR3 coding sequence is TGTGCCAGCAGCCTCGGTAGCGGGAGTAGCACAGATACGCAGTATTTT. Protein sequence: CASSLGSGSSTDTQYF. This chain links TRBV3-1 (or the pseudogene TRBV3-2) with TRBJ2-3; 9 bases map to TRBD2. With V trimmed by 4 bases and J by 0 bases, 5 bases remained unmatched. Per germline, CDR1 LGHDT and CDR2 YNNKEL (reference sequence). CDR3 length: 16 residues.

The J gene is TRBJ2-7, the V gene TRBV4-1, with TRBD2 as a possible D gene (6 bases). Per germline, CDR1 MGHRA and CDR2 YSYEKL. V dropped 4 bases and J dropped 3 bases, with 13 bases sitting between them. CDR3 length: 14 residues. The CDR3, as DNA: TGCGCCAGCAGCCCCGGTGGTAGCGGCTACGAGCAGTACTTC. The encoded protein is CASSPGGSGYEQYF.

This clone showed up just once. This rearrangement joins TRBV5-1 to TRBJ2-1, with a possible D match to TRBD1 (5 bases). The length of the CDR3 is 13 residues. The V gene lost 5 bases and the J gene lost 7 bases, with 13 bases spanning the gap. The germline V gene encodes CDR1 SGHRS and CDR2 YFSETQ. The CDR3 DNA reads TGCGCCAGCAGAAGGGGCGGCGAGAATGAGCAGTTCTTC. Encoded protein: CASRRGGENEQFF.

The rearrangement links TRBV30 to TRBJ2-1; 9 bases map to TRBD1. With 8 bases clipped from V and 9 bases from J, the junction kept 14 bases outside the gene matches. CDR3 length equals 14 residues. Germline V gives CDR1 GTSNPN, CDR2 SVGIG (reference sequence). The CDR3 sequence is CARIEGQGIGEQFF. CDR3 nucleotides: TGTGCCCGGATCGAGGGACAGGGAATAGGTGAGCAGTTCTTC.

The chain employs TRBV5-4 and TRBJ1-3, with 9 bases that match TRBD1. J was trimmed by 3 bases and V by 3 bases; bases with no gene match: 4. Germline V gene sequence: CDR1 SGHNT, CDR2 YYREEE (reference sequence). CDR3 length equals 15 residues. The CDR3 protein is CASSSGQGIGNTIYF. The CDR3 DNA reads as TGTGCCAGCAGCTCGGGACAGGGTATTGGAAACACCATATATTTT.

This chain connects TRBV5-1 to TRBJ2-2; 9 bases align to TRBD1. The CDR3 runs to 14 residues. V gave up 7 bases and J gave up 3 bases; unmatched junction bases: 4. Germline loops: CDR1 SGHRS, CDR2 YFSETQ. The CDR3 DNA sequence: TGCGCCAGCTCGGGACAGGGTGACACCGGGGAGCTGTTTTTT. It yields the protein CASSGQGDTGELFF.

The CDR3 coding sequence is TGTGCCAGCAGCTCGTTAGGGGCCCACTATGGCTACACCTTC. This codes for CASSSLGAHYGYTF. The chain uses TRBV5-5 and TRBJ1-2, with D possibly being TRBD1 (5 bases). Trimming took off 3 bases at V and 3 bases at J, with 12 bases between the two ends. The CDR3 spans 14 residues. In germline, CDR1 is SGHKS, CDR2 YYEKEE (reference sequence).

The chain joins TRBV19 to TRBJ1-3, with D possibly being TRBD1 (5 bases). V lost 8 bases and J 3 bases, leaving 14 bases between the germline ends. CDR3 length: 14 amino acids. CDR1 is LNHDA and CDR2 is SQIVND in the germline V gene (reference sequence). The CDR3, as DNA: TGTGCCAGTCAAGGGGCAGGGAATGGAAACACCATATATTTT. Translation: CASQGAGNGNTIYF. Based on the CDR3 plus reference TRBV19 and TRBJ1-3, the full variable domain is DGGITQSPKYLFRKEGQNVTLSCEQNLNHDAMYWYRQDPGQGLRLIYYSQIVNDFQKGDIAEGYSVSREKKESFPLTVTSAQKNPTAFYLCASQGAGNGNTIYFGEGSWLTVV.

The V gene is TRBV6-5, the J gene TRBJ1-5, with D unresolved. There are 15 residues in the CDR3. V lost 0 bases and J lost 0, with 6 bases in between. CDR1 is MNHEY and CDR2 is SVGAGI in the germline V gene. The CDR3 DNA reads as TGTGCCAGCAGTTACTCGGCGGTTAGCAATCAGCCCCAGCATTTT. Protein sequence: CASSYSAVSNQPQHF.

This chain connects TRBV4-1 to TRBJ1-5; 8 nucleotides align to TRBD1. After removal of 0 bases from V and 5 bases from J, the junction contained 9 bases not matched to a gene. This CDR3 is built from 17 residues. CDR1 and CDR2 (germline): MGHRA, YSYEKL. The CDR3 loop is CASSQDESGQGYQPQHF. CDR3 DNA sequence: TGCGCCAGCAGCCAAGATGAGTCCGGACAGGGTTATCAGCCCCAGCATTTT.

This sequence joins TRBV29-1 and TRBJ1-5; 8 nucleotides match TRBD1. The CDR3 sequence is 12 residues long. Per the germline V gene, CDR1 is SQVTM and CDR2 is ANQGSEA. Unmatched junction bases numbered 5, after V lost 6 bases and J lost 7 bases. CDR3 nucleotide sequence: TGCAGCGTCGGACAGGGTGACCAGCCCCAGCATTTT. As protein: CSVGQGDQPQHF.

The rearrangement links TRBV24-1 to TRBJ2-1; TRBD1 is a possible D gene (6 bases). The CDR3 loop spans 16 amino acids. Trimming took 4 bases from V and 2 from J, leaving 14 bases between them. The germline gives CDR1 KGHDR, CDR2 SFDVKD. The CDR3 reads CATSDPGTPPYNEQFF. The CDR3 DNA follows: TGTGCCACCAGTGACCCCGGGACACCTCCCTACAATGAGCAGTTCTTC.